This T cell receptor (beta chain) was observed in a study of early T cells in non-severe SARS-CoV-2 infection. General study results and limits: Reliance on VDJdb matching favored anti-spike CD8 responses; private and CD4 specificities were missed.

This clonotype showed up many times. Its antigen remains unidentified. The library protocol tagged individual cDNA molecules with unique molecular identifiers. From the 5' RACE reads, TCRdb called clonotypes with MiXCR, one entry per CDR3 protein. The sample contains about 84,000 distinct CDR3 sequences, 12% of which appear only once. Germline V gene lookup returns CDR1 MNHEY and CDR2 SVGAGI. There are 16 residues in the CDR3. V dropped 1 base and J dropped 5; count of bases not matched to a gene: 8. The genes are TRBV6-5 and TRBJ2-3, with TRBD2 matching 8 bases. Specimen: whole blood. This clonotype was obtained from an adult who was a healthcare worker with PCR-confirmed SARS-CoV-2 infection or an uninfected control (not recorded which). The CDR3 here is CASSYYPAGELDTQYF. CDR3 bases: TGTGCCAGCAGTTACTACCCAGCGGGGGAGTTAGATACGCAGTATTTT.